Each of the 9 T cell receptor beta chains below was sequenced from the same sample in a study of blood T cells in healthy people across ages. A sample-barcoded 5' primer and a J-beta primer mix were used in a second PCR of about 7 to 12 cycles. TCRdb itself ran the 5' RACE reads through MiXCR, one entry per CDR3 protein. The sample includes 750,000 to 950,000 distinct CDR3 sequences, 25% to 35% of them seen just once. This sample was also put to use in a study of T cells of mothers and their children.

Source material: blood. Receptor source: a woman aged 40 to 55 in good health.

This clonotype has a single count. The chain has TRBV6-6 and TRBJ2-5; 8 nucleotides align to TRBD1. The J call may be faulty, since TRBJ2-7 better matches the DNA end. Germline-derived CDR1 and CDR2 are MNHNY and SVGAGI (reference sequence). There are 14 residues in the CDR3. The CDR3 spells CASSPGGGEYEQYF. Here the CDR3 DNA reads TGTGCCAGCAGCCCAGGGGGCGGGGAGTACGAGCAGTACTTC.

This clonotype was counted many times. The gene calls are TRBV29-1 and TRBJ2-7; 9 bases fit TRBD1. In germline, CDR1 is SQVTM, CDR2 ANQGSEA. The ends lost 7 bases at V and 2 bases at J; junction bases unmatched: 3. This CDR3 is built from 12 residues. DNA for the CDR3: TGCAGCGGCGGACAGGGGACCTACGAGCAGTACTTC. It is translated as CSGGQGTYEQYF.

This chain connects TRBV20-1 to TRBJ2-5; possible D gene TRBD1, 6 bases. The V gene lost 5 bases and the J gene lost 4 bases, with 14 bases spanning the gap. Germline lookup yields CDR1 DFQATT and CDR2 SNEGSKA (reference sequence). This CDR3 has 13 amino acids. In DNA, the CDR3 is TGCAGTGCTTCTTGGGGGCTCGGAGAGACCCAGTACTTC. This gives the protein CSASWGLGETQYF.

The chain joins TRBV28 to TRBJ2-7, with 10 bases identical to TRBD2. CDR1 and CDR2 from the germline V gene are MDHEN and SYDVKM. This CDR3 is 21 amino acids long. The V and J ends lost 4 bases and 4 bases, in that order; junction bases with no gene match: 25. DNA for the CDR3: TGTGCCAGCAGTTCCCGATTTCTAGCGGGAGCGGAGAGGGGAGTTAAGTACGAGCAGTACTTC. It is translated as CASSSRFLAGAERGVKYEQYF. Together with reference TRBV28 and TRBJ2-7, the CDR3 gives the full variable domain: DVKVTQSSRYLVKRTGEKVFLECVQDMDHENMFWYRQDPGLGLRLIYFSYDVKMKEKGDIPEGYSVSREKKERFSLILESASTNQTSMYLCASSSRFLAGAERGVKYEQYFGPGTRLTVT.

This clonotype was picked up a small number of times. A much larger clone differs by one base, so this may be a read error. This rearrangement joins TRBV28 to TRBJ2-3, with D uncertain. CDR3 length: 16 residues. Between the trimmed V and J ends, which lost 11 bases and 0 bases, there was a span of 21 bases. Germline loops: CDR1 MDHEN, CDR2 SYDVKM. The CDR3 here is CAGIGGRVASTDTQYF. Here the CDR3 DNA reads TGTGCCGGCATTGGTGGTAGGGTAGCTAGCACAGATACGCAGTATTTT.

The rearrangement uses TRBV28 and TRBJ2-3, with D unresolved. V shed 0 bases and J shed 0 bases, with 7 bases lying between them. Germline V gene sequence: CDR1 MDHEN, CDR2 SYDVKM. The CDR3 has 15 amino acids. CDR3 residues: CASSLWFTSTDTQYF. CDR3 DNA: TGTGCCAGCAGTTTATGGTTTACTAGCACAGATACGCAGTATTTT.

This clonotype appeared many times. CDR3 in DNA: TGTGCCATCAGTGAAGGGCTAGCGGGGGGCCAAGAGACCCAGTACTTC. Its translation is CAISEGLAGGQETQYF. The chain carries TRBV10-3 and TRBJ2-5, with 11 bases aligning to TRBD2. The trim removed 3 bases at V and 1 base at J, leaving 4 bases unmatched. CDR1 and CDR2 (germline): ENHRY, SYGVKD. The CDR3 contains 16 residues.

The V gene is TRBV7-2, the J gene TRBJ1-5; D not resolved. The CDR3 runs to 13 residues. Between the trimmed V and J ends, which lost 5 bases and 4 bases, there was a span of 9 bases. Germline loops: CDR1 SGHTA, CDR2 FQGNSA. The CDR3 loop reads CASSPDNNQPQHF. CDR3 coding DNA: TGTGCCAGCAGCCCAGACAATAATCAGCCCCAGCATTTT. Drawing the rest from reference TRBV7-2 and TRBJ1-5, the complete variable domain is GAGVSQSPSNKVTEKGKDVELRCDPISGHTALYWYRQSLGQGLEFLIYFQGNSAPDKSGLPSDRFSAERTGGSVSTLTIQRTQQEDSAVYLCASSPDNNQPQHFGDGTRLSIL.

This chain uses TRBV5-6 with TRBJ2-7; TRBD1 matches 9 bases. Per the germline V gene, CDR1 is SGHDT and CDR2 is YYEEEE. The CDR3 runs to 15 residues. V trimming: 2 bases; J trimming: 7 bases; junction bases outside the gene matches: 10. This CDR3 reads CASSLRGQGVGEQYF. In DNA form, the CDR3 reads TGTGCCAGCAGCTTACGGGGACAGGGAGTTGGAGAGCAGTACTTC.